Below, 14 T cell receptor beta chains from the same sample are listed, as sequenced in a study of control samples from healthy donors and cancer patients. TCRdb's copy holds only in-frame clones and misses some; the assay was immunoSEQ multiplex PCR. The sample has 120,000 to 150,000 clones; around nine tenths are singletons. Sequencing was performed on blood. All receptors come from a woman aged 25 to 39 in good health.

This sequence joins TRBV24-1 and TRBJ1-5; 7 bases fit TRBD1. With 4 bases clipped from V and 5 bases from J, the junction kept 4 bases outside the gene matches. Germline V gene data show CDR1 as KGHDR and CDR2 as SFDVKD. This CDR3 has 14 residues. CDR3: CATSEGTVHQPQHF. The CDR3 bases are TGTGCCACCAGTGAAGGGACAGTACATCAGCCCCAGCATTTT.

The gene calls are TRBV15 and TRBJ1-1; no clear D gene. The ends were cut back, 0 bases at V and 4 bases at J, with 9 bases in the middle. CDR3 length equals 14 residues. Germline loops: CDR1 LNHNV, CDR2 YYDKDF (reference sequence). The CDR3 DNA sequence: TGTGCCACCAGCAGAGAAGGATTGATCACTGAAGCTTTCTTT. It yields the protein CATSREGLITEAFF.

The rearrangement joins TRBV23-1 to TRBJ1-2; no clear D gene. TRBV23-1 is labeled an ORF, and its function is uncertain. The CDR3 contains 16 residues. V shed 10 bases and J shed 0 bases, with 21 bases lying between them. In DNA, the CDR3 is TGCGCCACCTGGCGTAAGCAGAATCCTTCTAACTATGGCTACACCTTC. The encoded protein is CATWRKQNPSNYGYTF.

In DNA form, the CDR3 reads TGTGCCAGCAGCTCTGTCGGGGGAGACTATGGCTACACCTTC. Protein product: CASSSVGGDYGYTF. This chain connects TRBV5-6 to TRBJ1-2; tentatively, D is TRBD1 (5 bases). V lost 3 bases, J lost 3 bases, and 12 bases lay in between. Germline V gene data show CDR1 as SGHDT and CDR2 as YYEEEE. The CDR3 runs to 14 residues.

CDR3 DNA sequence: TGTGCCAGCAGTTGGGGAGAGGTCGCCATATATTTT. This codes for CASSWGEVAIYF. V is TRBV12-3 or TRBV12-4 and J is TRBJ1-3; D is unresolved. This CDR3 contains 12 residues. Trimming shortened V by 4 bases and J by 11 bases, and 12 bases separated the two germline ends.

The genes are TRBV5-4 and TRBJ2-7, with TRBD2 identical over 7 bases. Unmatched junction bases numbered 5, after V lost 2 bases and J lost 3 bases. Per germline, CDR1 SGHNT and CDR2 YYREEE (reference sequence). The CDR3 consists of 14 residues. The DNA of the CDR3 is TGTGCCAGCAGCTTTGGACTAGACCACTACGAGCAGTACTTC. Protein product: CASSFGLDHYEQYF.

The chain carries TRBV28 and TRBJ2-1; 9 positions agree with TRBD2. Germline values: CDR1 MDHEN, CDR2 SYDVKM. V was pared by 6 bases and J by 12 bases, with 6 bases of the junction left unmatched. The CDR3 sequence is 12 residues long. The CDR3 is CASSRSGGRQFF. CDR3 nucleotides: TGTGCCAGCAGCAGGAGCGGGGGGAGGCAGTTCTTC.

In nucleotides, the CDR3 is TGTGCCAGCAGCTTAGGCCCTGGGACTAGCGGGAGATACGAGCAGTACTTC. Amino acid sequence: CASSLGPGTSGRYEQYF. The V and J genes are TRBV11-2 and TRBJ2-7; TRBD2 matches at 14 bases. The CDR3 sequence is 17 residues long. V lost 1 base, J lost 4 bases, and 6 bases stayed unmatched. CDR1 is SGHAT and CDR2 is FQNNGV in the germline V gene.

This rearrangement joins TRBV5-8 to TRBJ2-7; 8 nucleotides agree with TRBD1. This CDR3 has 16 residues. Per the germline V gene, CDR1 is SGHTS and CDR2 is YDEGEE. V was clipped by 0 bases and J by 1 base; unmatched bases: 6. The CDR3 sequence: CASSLDGRGLSYEQYF. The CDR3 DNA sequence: TGTGCCAGCAGCTTGGATGGCAGGGGGCTTTCCTACGAGCAGTACTTC.

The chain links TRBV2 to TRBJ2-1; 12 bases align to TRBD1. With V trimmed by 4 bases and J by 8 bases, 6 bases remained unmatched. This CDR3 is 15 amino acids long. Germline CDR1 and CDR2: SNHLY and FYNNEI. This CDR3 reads CASSVGTGGFDEQFF. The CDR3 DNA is TGTGCCAGCAGTGTGGGGACAGGGGGCTTCGATGAGCAGTTCTTC. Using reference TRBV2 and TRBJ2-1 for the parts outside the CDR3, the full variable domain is EPEVTQTPSHQVTQMGQEVILRCVPISNHLYFYWYRQILGQKVEFLVSFYNNEISEKSEIFDDQFSVERPDGSNFTLKIRSTKLEDSAMYFCASSVGTGGFDEQFFGPGTRLTVL.

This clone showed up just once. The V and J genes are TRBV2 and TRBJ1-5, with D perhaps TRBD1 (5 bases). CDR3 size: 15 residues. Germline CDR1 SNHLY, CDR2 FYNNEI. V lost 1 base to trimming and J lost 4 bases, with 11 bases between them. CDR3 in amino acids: CASSEEGTANQPQHF. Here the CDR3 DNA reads TGTGCCAGCAGTGAAGAGGGGACGGCAAATCAGCCCCAGCATTTT.

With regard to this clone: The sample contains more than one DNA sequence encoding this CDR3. The CDR3 loop reads CASSQDSGEAFF. DNA for the CDR3: TGTGCCAGCAGCCAAGATTCCGGAGAAGCTTTCTTT. The genes are TRBV3-1 (or the pseudogene TRBV3-2) and TRBJ1-1; D remains ambiguous. CDR3 length equals 12 residues. CDR1 LGHDT and CDR2 YNNKEL come from the germline V gene (reference sequence). The V end was cut by 0 bases, the J end by 8 bases, with 7 bases between.

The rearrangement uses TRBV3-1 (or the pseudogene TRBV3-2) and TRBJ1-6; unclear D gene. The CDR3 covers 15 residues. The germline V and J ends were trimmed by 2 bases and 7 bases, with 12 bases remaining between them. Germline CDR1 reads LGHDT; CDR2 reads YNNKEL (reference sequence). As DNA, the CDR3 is TGTGCCAGCAGCCAACTTGGCTGGGAGAATTCACCCCTCCACTTT. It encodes CASSQLGWENSPLHF.

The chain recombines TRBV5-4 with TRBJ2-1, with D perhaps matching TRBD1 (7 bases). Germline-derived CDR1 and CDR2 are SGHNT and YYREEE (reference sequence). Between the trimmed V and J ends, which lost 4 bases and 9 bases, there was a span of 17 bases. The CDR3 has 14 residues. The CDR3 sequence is CASSATAGGSEQFF. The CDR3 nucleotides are TGTGCCAGCAGCGCGACGGCAGGGGGGAGTGAGCAGTTCTTC. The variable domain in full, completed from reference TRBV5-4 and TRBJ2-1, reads ETGVTQSPTHLIKTRGQQVTLRCSSQSGHNTVSWYQQALGQGPQFIFQYYREEENGRGNFPPRFSGLQFPNYSSELNVNALELDDSALYLCASSATAGGSEQFFGPGTRLTVL.